The entry below gives a single TCR beta chain sequence along with its context. PCR used 60 Vbeta primers and 13 Jbeta primers. TCRdb's table, derived via immunoSEQ multiplex PCR, lists solely in-frame clones and lacks some. The table lists fewer than 45,000 clones. CDR1 is SEHNR and CDR2 is FQNEAQ in the germline V gene (reference sequence). Trimming cost V 3 bases and J 2 bases, with 10 bases left between them. The CDR3 is 14 residues long. This sample was taken from a study of cytomegalovirus exposure and HLA in healthy donors. The genes are TRBV7-9 and TRBJ2-5; a possible D gene is TRBD1 (5 bases). Sequenced: PBMCs. The TCR originated in a man aged 35 to 55 in good health and CMV-seropositive. This CDR3 is CASSFLRQQETQYF. The CDR3 DNA reads TGTGCCAGCAGCTTTCTTAGACAGCAAGAGACCCAGTACTTC.